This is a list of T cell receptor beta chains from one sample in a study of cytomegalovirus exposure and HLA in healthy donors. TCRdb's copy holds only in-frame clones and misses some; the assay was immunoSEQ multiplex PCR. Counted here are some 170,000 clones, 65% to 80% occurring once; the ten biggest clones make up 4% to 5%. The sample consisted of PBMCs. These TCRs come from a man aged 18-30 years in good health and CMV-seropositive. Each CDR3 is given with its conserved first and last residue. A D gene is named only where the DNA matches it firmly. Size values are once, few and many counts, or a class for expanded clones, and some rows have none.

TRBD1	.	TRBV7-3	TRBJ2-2	TGTGCCAGCAGCTCGTTCCGGACAGGGGGCCCCGGGGAGCTGTTTTTT	CASSSFRTGGPGELFF
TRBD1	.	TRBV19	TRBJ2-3	TGTGCCAGTAGTACTTCGGGACAGGGGGCTTATACGCAGTATTTT	CASSTSGQGAYTQYF
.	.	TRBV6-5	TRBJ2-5	TGTGCCAGCAGTTGGACTGTTGGGGAGACCCAGTACTTC	CASSWTVGETQYF
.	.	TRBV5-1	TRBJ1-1	TGCGCCAGCAGCTTGGAGGCGGGGGATTTAAGCACTGAAGCTTTCTTT	CASSLEAGDLSTEAFF
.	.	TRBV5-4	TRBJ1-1	TGTGCCAGCAGAACAGATAACACTGAAGCTTTCTTT	CASRTDNTEAFF
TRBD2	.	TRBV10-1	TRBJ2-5	TGCGCCAGCAGTACTAGCGGGAGACTCGAGACCCAGTACTTC	CASSTSGRLETQYF
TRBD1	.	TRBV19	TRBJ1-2	TGTGCCAGTACCAACGTGGCCGGACAGGGAAGAGGGGATGGCTACACCTTC	CASTNVAGQGRGDGYTF
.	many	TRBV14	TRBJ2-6	TGTGCCAGCAGTTCCACAGGGACTGGGGCCAACGTCCTGACTTTC	CASSSTGTGANVLTF
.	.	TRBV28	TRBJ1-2	TGTGCCAGCAGTTTAGAGCAGGATATGGCTACAGTCTTC	CASSLEQDMATVF
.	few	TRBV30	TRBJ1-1	TGTGCCTGGAGGCTTACAGGGAACACTGAAGCTTTCTTT	CAWRLTGNTEAFF
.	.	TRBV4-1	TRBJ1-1	TGCGCCAGCAGCCACCCGGGTACTGAAGCTTTCTTT	CASSHPGTEAFF
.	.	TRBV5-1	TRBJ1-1	TGCGCCAGCAGCTTGTCCGGGTTCGAGGGCGCTGAAGCTTTCTTT	CASSLSGFEGAEAFF
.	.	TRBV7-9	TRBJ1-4	TGTGCCAGCAGCTCCCCGTCGGAGGTGTGGGAAAAACTGTTTTTT	CASSSPSEVWEKLFF
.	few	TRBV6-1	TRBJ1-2	TGTGCCAGCAGTGAAGCGACCCGGGGGTTGGGTGGCTACACCTTC	CASSEATRGLGGYTF
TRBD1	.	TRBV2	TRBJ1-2	TGTGCCAGCAGTGAACTAGACAGGGGGTATGGCTACACCTTC	CASSELDRGYGYTF
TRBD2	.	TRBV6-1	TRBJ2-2	TGTGCCAGCAGGGTGACTAGCCTTAACGGGGAGCTGTTTTTT	CASRVTSLNGELFF
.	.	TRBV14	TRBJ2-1	TGTGCCAGCAGCCAAGATCAGCAGCGGGTAAACAATGAGCAGTTCTTC	CASSQDQQRVNNEQFF
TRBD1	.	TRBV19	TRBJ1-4	TGTGCCAGCAGTGACAGGGAGAGTGAAAAACTGTTTTTT	CASSDRESEKLFF
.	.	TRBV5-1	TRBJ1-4	TGCGCCAGCAGCTTGTTGGACAGCGCGAATGAAAAACTGTTTTTT	CASSLLDSANEKLFF
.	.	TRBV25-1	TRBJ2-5	TGTGCCAGCAGTGGGTTCAGCCAAGAGACCCAGTACTTC	CASSGFSQETQYF
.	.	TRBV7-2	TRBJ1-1	TGTGCCAGCAGCCTTACCAGGGAACCGGGCACTGAAGCTTTCTTT	CASSLTREPGTEAFF
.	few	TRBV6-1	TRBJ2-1	TGTGCCAGCAGCGCCGGAGCCAATGAGCAGTTCTTC	CASSAGANEQFF
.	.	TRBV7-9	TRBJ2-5	TGTGCCAGCAGCTTGACTCTAGGACAAGAGACCCAGTACTTC	CASSLTLGQETQYF
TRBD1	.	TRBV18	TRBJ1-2	TGTGCCAGCTCATCAAAACAGGGGGCGCAGGGAAACTATGGCTACACCTTC	CASSSKQGAQGNYGYTF
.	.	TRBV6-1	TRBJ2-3	TGTGCCGGAAGGGGGGGAGATACGCAGTATTTT	CAGRGGDTQYF
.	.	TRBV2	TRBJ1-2	TGTGCCAGCAGATTAGACAGCTATGGCTACACCTTC	CASRLDSYGYTF
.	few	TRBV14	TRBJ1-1	TGTGCCAGCAGCCCGTTGACTGAATGGGGGGGAGCTTTCTTT	CASSPLTEWGGAFF
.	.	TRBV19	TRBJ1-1	TGTGCTAGTAGTTCCCCCTGGGGGGGAGCTTTCTTT	CASSSPWGGAFF
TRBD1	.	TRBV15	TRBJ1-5	TGTGCCACCAGCAGAGTGGGACAGGGGTACAGCGATCAGCCCCAGCATTTT	CATSRVGQGYSDQPQHF
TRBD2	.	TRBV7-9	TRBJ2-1	TGTGCCAGCAGCTTTTGGCTAGCGGGTTTGAGCTCCTACAATGAGCAGTTCTTC	CASSFWLAGLSSYNEQFF
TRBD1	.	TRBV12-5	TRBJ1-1	TGTGCTAGTGGGACAGGACAGGGCACTGAAGCTTTCTTT	CASGTGQGTEAFF
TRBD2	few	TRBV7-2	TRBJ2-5	TGTGCCAGCACCCCGCGGGAGATGGAGACCCAGTACTTC	CASTPREMETQYF
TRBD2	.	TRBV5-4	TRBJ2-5	TGTGCCAGCAGCTTGGGGACTAGCGTGAAGACCCAGTACTTC	CASSLGTSVKTQYF
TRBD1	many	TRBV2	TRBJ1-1	TGTGCCAGCAGCCAGGGGGAAGGAACTGAAGCTTTCTTT	CASSQGEGTEAFF
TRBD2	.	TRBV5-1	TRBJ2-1	TGCGCCAGCAGCTTGATGGCTAGCGGGACGGGTAATGAGCAGTTCTTC	CASSLMASGTGNEQFF
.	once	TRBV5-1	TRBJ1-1	TGCGCCAGCAGCTTAGGGGTGAACACTGAAGCTTTCTTT	CASSLGVNTEAFF
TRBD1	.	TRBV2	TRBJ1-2	TGTGCCAGCGGGGACAGCAACTATGGCTACACCTTC	CASGDSNYGYTF
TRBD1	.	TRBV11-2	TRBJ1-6	TGTGCCAGCAGCTTAGTAATGGGGTCCGGGACAGGTCAATCACCCCTCCACTTT	CASSLVMGSGTGQSPLHF
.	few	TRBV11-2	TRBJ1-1	TGTGCCAGCAGCTTTTTTACGGGGAACTACACTGAAGCTTTCTTT	CASSFFTGNYTEAFF
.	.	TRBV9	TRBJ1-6	TGTGCCAGCAGCGTAGATGGACAGTTTAATTCACCCCTCCACTTT	CASSVDGQFNSPLHF
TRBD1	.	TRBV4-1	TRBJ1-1	TGCGCCAGCAGCCATATACCCTTGGGACAGGATAACACTGAAGCTTTCTTT	CASSHIPLGQDNTEAFF
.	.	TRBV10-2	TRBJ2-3	TGCGCCAGCAGTGAGGGTAGCAAGTATTTT	CASSEGSKYF
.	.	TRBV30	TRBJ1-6	TGTGCCTGGAGTGGGGACATGGGCTCCTATAATTCACCCCTCCACTTT	CAWSGDMGSYNSPLHF
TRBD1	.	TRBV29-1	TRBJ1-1	TGCAGCGTTGGGAATATGATTGACAGGGGGAACACTGAAGCTTTCTTT	CSVGNMIDRGNTEAFF
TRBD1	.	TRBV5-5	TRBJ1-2	TGTGCCAGCAGCCCCGACAGGGGGTCCTATGGCTACACCTTC	CASSPDRGSYGYTF
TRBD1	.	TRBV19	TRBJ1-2	TGTGCCAGTAGTACTTTGACAGGGGACGGCTATGGCTACACCTTC	CASSTLTGDGYGYTF
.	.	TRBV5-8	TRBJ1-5	TGTGCCAGCAGCTTCCCTGCGGGGCCCCAGCATTTT	CASSFPAGPQHF
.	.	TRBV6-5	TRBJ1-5	TGTGCCAGCAGTTCTGGACAGCACAATCAGCCCCAGCATTTT	CASSSGQHNQPQHF
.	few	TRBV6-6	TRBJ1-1	TGTGCCAGCACCCCGGGCACTGAAGCTTTCTTT	CASTPGTEAFF
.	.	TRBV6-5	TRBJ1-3	TGTGCCAGCAGTTACTCGGGAGGATTAGGTGGGAACACCATATATTTT	CASSYSGGLGGNTIYF
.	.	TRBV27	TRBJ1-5	TGTGCCAGCAGCCAGGGGACCGGTGGCAATCAGCCCCAGCATTTT	CASSQGTGGNQPQHF
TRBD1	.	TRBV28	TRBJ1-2	TGTGCCAGCAGTTTTATCAACCAGGACAGGGGGTATGGCTACACCTTC	CASSFINQDRGYGYTF
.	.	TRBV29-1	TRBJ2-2	TGCAGCGTCCGCGGTGCCTTTGGTTTGGAGACCGGGGAGCTGTTTTTT	CSVRGAFGLETGELFF
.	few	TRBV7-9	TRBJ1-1	TGTGCCAGCAGCCCTACCGCCCAACCCGTTGAAGCTTTCTTT	CASSPTAQPVEAFF
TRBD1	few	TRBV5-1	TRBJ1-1	TGCGCCAGCAGCTCAGATGGACAGGGGAACACTGAAGCTTTCTTT	CASSSDGQGNTEAFF
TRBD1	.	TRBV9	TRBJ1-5	TGTGCCAGCAGCGTAGGGACAGGTTTAAATCAGCCCCAGCATTTT	CASSVGTGLNQPQHF
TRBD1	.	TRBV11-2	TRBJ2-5	TGTGCCAGCAGCTTAGCGGGACAGGGGAGGGAGACCCAGTACTTC	CASSLAGQGRETQYF
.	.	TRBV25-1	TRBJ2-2	TGTGCCAGCAGTGAAGAGGGTTCCGGGGAGCTGTTTTTT	CASSEEGSGELFF
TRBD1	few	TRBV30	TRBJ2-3	TGTGCCTGGGACCGACAGGGTAGCCCCACAGATACGCAGTATTTT	CAWDRQGSPTDTQYF